A single sample gave rise to the 17 T cell receptor beta chains below, sequenced in a study of vaccination and CD4 T cells after COVID-19. No antigen has been assigned to these receptors. Treatment noted: roughly 11-day PBMC culture with coronavirus spike peptide pools or control peptides (ViraFEST assay). CD4+ T cells that had been cultured provided DNA sequenced with the Oncomine TCR Beta short-read assay. TCRdb ran MiXCR on the PCR reads and lists one entry per CDR3 protein. The sample has fewer than 12,000 distinct CDR3 sequences, 31% seen once; the top ten hold 8% to 9%. The sequenced material came from CD4+ T cells from blood, cultured in vitro. The receptors stem from a human donor who had recovered from COVID-19.

This clonotype appeared once. V usage is TRBV29-1 and J usage is TRBJ2-3; perhaps TRBD2 as D (6 bases). V lost 2 bases and J lost 0, with 9 bases in between. The CDR3 totals 14 residues. Germline V gives CDR1 SQVTM, CDR2 ANQGSEA. CDR3 loop: CSVELAPSTDTQYF. The CDR3 DNA sequence: TGCAGCGTTGAACTAGCGCCTAGCACAGATACGCAGTATTTT.

This rearrangement joins TRBV15 to TRBJ2-1; 10 positions match TRBD2. V lost 5 bases, J lost 7 bases, and 11 bases stayed unmatched. This CDR3 comprises 16 residues. Per the germline V gene, CDR1 is LNHNV and CDR2 is YYDKDF (reference sequence). DNA of the CDR3: TGTGCCACCAGCTTTCGGACTAGCGGTGTTCGGAATGAGCAGTTCTTC. Translating it yields CATSFRTSGVRNEQFF.

The rearrangement links TRBV28 to TRBJ2-5, with D perhaps given as TRBD1 or TRBD2 (5 bases each). The germline V and J ends were trimmed by 4 bases and 5 bases, with 14 bases remaining between them. The CDR3 length is 14 residues. The germline CDR1 and CDR2 sequences are MDHEN and SYDVKM. CDR3 in amino acids: CASSSGTPLETQYF. The CDR3, as DNA: TGTGCCAGCAGTTCGGGGACCCCATTGGAGACCCAGTACTTC.

The V call is TRBV19, the J call TRBJ2-5; TRBD1 matches at 8 bases. V shed 5 bases, J shed 4 bases, and the junction held 9 bases outside the gene matches. CDR1 LNHDA and CDR2 SQIVND come from the germline V gene (reference sequence). The CDR3 spans 15 residues. The CDR3 region has the DNA TGTGCCAGTAGTGTGACAGGGGCGCGGGGAGAGACCCAGTACTTC. It is translated as CASSVTGARGETQYF.

The rearrangement uses TRBV7-2 and TRBJ2-2; D possibly corresponds to TRBD2 (6 bases). The CDR3 loop spans 16 amino acids. Trimming stripped 5 bases from V and 3 bases from J, with 16 bases between. Germline V gene sequence: CDR1 SGHTA, CDR2 FQGNSA. The CDR3 sequence is CASSPMVAGHTGELFF. The CDR3 DNA sequence: TGTGCCAGCAGCCCTATGGTGGCGGGGCACACCGGGGAGCTGTTTTTT.

This clonotype was picked up a small number of times. The chain's CDR3 is CASSLGQGVYTF. The CDR3 DNA reads TGTGCCAGCAGTCTAGGACAGGGCGTCTACACCTTC. The chain combines TRBV28 with TRBJ1-2; 8 bases line up with TRBD1. Looked up from germline, CDR1 is MDHEN and CDR2 is SYDVKM. V shed 5 bases, J shed 10 bases, and the junction held 6 bases outside the gene matches. CDR3 length equals 12 residues.

The chain uses TRBV12-3 or TRBV12-4 and TRBJ1-2; D is possibly TRBD1 (5 bases). The V gene lost 7 bases and the J gene lost 4 bases, with 19 bases spanning the gap. The CDR3 sequence is 15 residues long. In nucleotides, the CDR3 is TGTGCCAGCACCCCCGGGGCCCCAAGGACCTATGGCTACACCTTC. As protein: CASTPGAPRTYGYTF.

The V and J genes are TRBV20-1 and TRBJ2-5; D may be TRBD1 (5 bases). Germline V gives CDR1 DFQATT, CDR2 SNEGSKA (reference sequence). V lost 7 bases and J lost 5, with 11 bases in between. The CDR3 is 11 residues long. The CDR3 DNA follows: TGCAGTGTAGGACATGGCGAGACCCAGTACTTC. Translation gives CSVGHGETQYF.

This clonotype showed up just a few times. This rearrangement joins TRBV7-2 to TRBJ1-3; no reliable D call. Germline CDR1 reads SGHTA; CDR2 reads FQGNSA. The CDR3 is 15 amino acids. V lost 2 bases, J lost 0 bases, and 8 bases lay in between. CDR3 coding DNA: TGTGCCAGCAGCTTAATGAAGGGCTCTGGAAACACCATATATTTT. Amino acids: CASSLMKGSGNTIYF.

The chain uses TRBV19 and TRBJ1-5; D possibly corresponds to TRBD1 (5 bases). The CDR3 has 14 residues. The germline V and J ends were trimmed by 1 base and 7 bases, with 11 bases remaining between them. The germline V gene encodes CDR1 LNHDA and CDR2 SQIVND (reference sequence). The CDR3 DNA reads as TGTGCCAGTAGTATAGCCCCGGCAGGGCAGCCCCAGCATTTT. Encoded protein: CASSIAPAGQPQHF.

The chain joins TRBV6-1 to TRBJ2-7, with TRBD2 matching 8 bases. With V trimmed by 4 bases and J by 1 base, 9 bases remained unmatched. This CDR3 is 16 amino acids long. In germline, CDR1 is MNHNS, CDR2 SASEGT. CDR3 residues: CASSASAGGGSYEQYF. Here the CDR3 DNA reads TGTGCCAGCAGTGCGAGTGCGGGGGGAGGTTCCTACGAGCAGTACTTC.

This clonotype was seen a handful of times. This chain joins TRBV24-1 and TRBJ2-3; D is ambiguous. With 7 bases removed from V and 5 bases from J, the gap between germline ends came to 9 bases. Germline V CDR1 and CDR2: KGHDR, SFDVKD. The CDR3 loop spans 12 amino acids. The CDR3 spells CATRSSGDTQYF. CDR3 bases: TGTGCCACCAGGAGCTCCGGAGATACGCAGTATTTT.

The table lists this clonotype with a few counts. This chain uses TRBV7-3 with TRBJ2-7, with a possible D match to TRBD2 (6 bases). Per the germline V gene, CDR1 is SGHTA and CDR2 is FQGTGA. The CDR3 runs to 16 residues. With 0 bases removed from V and 0 bases from J, the gap between germline ends came to 12 bases. CDR3 in amino acids: CASSLTGAGTSYEQYF. The CDR3 DNA sequence: TGTGCCAGCAGCTTAACGGGCGCGGGGACCTCCTACGAGCAGTACTTC. Together with reference TRBV7-3 and TRBJ2-7, the CDR3 gives the full variable domain: GAGVSQTPSNKVTEKGKYVELRCDPISGHTALYWYRQSLGQGPEFLIYFQGTGAADDSGLPNDRFFAVRPEGSVSTLKIQRTERGDSAVYLCASSLTGAGTSYEQYFGPGTRLTVT.

This clonotype showed up just a few times. In DNA, the CDR3 is TGTGCCACCAGCAGACCTCCCGGGACAGGTCCCTACGAGCAGTACTTC. Translated: CATSRPPGTGPYEQYF. The V gene is TRBV15, the J gene TRBJ2-7; 8 nucleotides line up with TRBD1. The V segment lost 2 bases and the J segment 2 bases; nucleotides outside the gene matches: 8. Germline-derived CDR1 and CDR2 are LNHNV and YYDKDF (reference sequence). The CDR3 totals 16 residues.

By proportion, this clonotype is medium-sized. This chain joins TRBV15 and TRBJ2-2, with 7 nucleotides matching TRBD1. Germline assignment: CDR1 LNHNV and CDR2 YYDKDF (reference sequence). V gave up 7 bases and J gave up 6 bases; unmatched junction bases: 5. CDR3 length equals 13 residues. CDR3 residues: CATTQGVSGELFF. CDR3 in DNA: TGTGCCACCACTCAGGGGGTTTCCGGGGAGCTGTTTTTT.

This chain links TRBV24-1 with TRBJ2-3, with D unresolved. V was shortened by 4 bases and J by 1 base, with 8 bases between the two germline ends. CDR3 length: 14 amino acids. CDR1 and CDR2 from the germline V gene are KGHDR and SFDVKD. As DNA, the CDR3 is TGTGCCACCAGTGACGGCGGAGGCACAGATACGCAGTATTTT. Amino acid sequence: CATSDGGGTDTQYF.

This clonotype appeared a few times. This chain links TRBV7-9 with TRBJ2-5, with D perhaps TRBD1 (5 bases). Between the trimmed V and J ends, which lost 0 bases and 1 base, there was a span of 6 bases. The CDR3 has 14 residues. Germline values: CDR1 SEHNR, CDR2 FQNEAQ (reference sequence). In DNA, the CDR3 is TGTGCCAGCAGCTTAGCAGGGGCCCAAGAGACCCAGTACTTC. This sequence encodes CASSLAGAQETQYF.